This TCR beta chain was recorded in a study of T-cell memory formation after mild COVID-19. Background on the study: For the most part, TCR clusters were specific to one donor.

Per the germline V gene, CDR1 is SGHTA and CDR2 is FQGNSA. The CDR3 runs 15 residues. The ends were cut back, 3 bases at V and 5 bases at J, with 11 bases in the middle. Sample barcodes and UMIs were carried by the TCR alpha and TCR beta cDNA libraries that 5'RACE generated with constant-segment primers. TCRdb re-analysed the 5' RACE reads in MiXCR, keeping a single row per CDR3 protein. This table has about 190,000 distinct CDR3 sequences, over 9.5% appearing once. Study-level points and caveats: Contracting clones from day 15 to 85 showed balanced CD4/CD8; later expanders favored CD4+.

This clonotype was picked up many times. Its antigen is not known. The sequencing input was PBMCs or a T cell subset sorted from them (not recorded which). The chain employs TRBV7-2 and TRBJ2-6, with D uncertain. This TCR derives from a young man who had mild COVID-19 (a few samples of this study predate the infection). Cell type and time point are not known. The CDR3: CASSFGGSRANVLTF. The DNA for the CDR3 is TGTGCCAGCAGCTTTGGTGGTTCGAGGGCCAACGTCCTGACTTTC.